The present entry profiles one T cell receptor (beta chain) with its context. This sample was taken from a study of blood T cell repertoires in COVID-19. This CDR3 has 15 residues. In germline, CDR1 is SEHNR, CDR2 FQNEAQ (reference sequence). V was cut by 3 bases and J by 2 bases, with 12 bases left in between. Some clones are missing from TCRdb's copy, which holds only in-frame ones; the method was immunoSEQ multiplex PCR. The top ten clones hold approximately 3% of a sample with about 370,000 clones, 80% to 90% of them seen once. This chain connects TRBV7-9 to TRBJ2-3; D is unclear. The TCR sequence derives from a woman aged 25 to 39 with COVID-19, enrolled during active disease. Sequencing input: peripheral blood. The chain's CDR3 is CASSFPWADTDTQYF. In DNA form, the CDR3 reads TGTGCCAGCAGCTTCCCTTGGGCAGACACAGATACGCAGTATTTT.